Given below is one T cell receptor beta chain in context. The clone's antigen remains unknown. No much larger clonotype is one base removed from it; base qualities were not supplied. The data were taken from a study of beta chain features in type 1 diabetes (dated by TCRdb to 2016 to 2018). About the study as a whole: Patients and healthy donors did not differ in mean age, gender distribution, total cell number or subset yield. Across all samples, about 110 million sorted cells were examined, and cell number per subset correlated strongly with RNA yield. In the study, recently diagnosed type 1 diabetes patients and matched healthy donors were compared on the TCRB repertoires of their sorted circulating CD4+ T cell subsets. Regulatory and stem cell-like memory subsets were obtained from only 8 patients and roughly eight healthy donors, while naive and central memory subsets were obtained from all 30 or so donors.

The germline V gene encodes CDR1 SQVTM and CDR2 ANQGSEA. Trimming removed 7 bases from V and 5 bases from J, leaving 14 bases between the germline ends. The CDR3 measures 12 amino acids from cysteine to phenylalanine. The DNA shown is the 36-base CDR3, in frame from base 1. From each donor, a single peripheral blood sample of around 120 mL on average was drawn into heparinised tubes. A BD FACSAria II was used to sort naive, central memory, regulatory and stem cell-like memory CD4+ T cells with a panel that included CD45RO, CCR7, CD25, CD127, CD95 and CD27. All sorted populations exceeded 95% purity. PBMCs were isolated right away by Lymphoprep density gradient centrifugation and were stained directly, without culture. To minimize batch effects, samples were stained and sorted in pairs, one healthy donor with one patient per experiment. The High Capacity cDNA Reverse Transcription Kit was used to reverse transcribe all of the isolated RNA, meaning that expressed TCRB transcripts were what got sequenced. Naive, central memory and regulatory T cell samples underwent deep immunoSEQ sequencing, averaging about 3.57 million total reads per sample. Sorted cells were lysed in RLT buffer, and RNA was extracted using DNase-treated RNeasy Micro or Mini kits according to cell number. Each cell subset was processed on its own to prevent cross-contamination, while patient and healthy donor samples were processed together. TCRB sequences were amplified from cDNA with the immunoSEQ multiplex PCR, producing 87-bp fragments spanning the CDR3 region. Amplicons were sequenced on the Illumina HiSeq platform. The original pipeline was this. Synthetic template baselines were used to correct PCR bias computationally, reads within Hamming distance 2 were collapsed together, and singletons that could not be merged were discarded. By aligning reads against IMGT, V, D and J genes, CDR3 length, and insertions or deletions at six rearrangement sites were assigned. Clonotype counts were normalized to sorted cell number within each subset before computing true diversity and Gini coefficients with the tcR R package. The overlap coefficient, calculated on TCRB nucleotide sequences, was used to measure repertoire sharing. TCRdb took this table from immuneACCESS and kept in-frame rearrangements with V and J called. Such tables lack part of the clones; where checked against another copy, unresolved V genes explain under half of the gap, and the rest is unexplained. V, J and clone size derive from that table, while D and trimming were established from the DNA sequence. In this sample the table shows 300,000 to 350,000 clones, 9.3% of which occur a single time. The ten top clones hold roughly 0.99% of the sample.

Results the study describes overall, beyond this receptor: PCR might favor shorter templates, but patient and control samples were amplified and corrected together, so any skew would affect both groups equally. A moderate but significant shortening of TCRB CDR3 length was observed in type 1 diabetes patients in all four CD4+ subsets. Because cDNA was sequenced instead of genomic DNA, highly expressing activated cells could be over-represented, though the groups showed no difference in activation or CD3 levels. Naive, central memory and regulatory TCRB repertoires appeared more similar among patients than among healthy donors. Because small numbers of individuals were included in the HLA sub-analyses, any influence of HLA type on TCRB rearrangement was left unresolved. At VDJ recombination sites, type 1 diabetes patients had fewer insertions and more deleted nucleotides, which implies abnormalities in thymic rearrangement.

The sequenced material came from central memory CD4+ T cells from blood. The TCR originated in a man aged 25-40 years with type 1 diabetes. This chain is built from TRBV29-1 and TRBJ2-5; the D region is possibly TRBD1 or TRBD2, each matching across 5 bases. The sequenced DNA: TGCAGCGGGATTGGGGGTGGCGAGACCCAGTACTTC. Its product reads: CSGIGGGETQYF.